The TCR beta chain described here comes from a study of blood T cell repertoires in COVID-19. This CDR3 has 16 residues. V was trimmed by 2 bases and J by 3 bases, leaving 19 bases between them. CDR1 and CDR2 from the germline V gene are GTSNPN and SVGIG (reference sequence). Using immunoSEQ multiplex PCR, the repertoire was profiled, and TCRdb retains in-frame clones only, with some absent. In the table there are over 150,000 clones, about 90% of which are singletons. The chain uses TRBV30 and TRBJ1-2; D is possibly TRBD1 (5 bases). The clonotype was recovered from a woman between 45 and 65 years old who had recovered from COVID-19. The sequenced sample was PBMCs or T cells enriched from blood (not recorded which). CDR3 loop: CAWSTPRLQGHYGYTF. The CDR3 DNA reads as TGTGCCTGGAGTACCCCCCGATTGCAGGGCCACTATGGCTACACCTTC.